Sequencing of this T cell receptor beta chain was carried out in a study of response to subunit inactivated influenza vaccine. Germline V CDR1 and CDR2: LNHNV, YYDKDF (reference sequence). The CDR3 runs 16 residues. Trimming stripped 0 bases from V and 0 bases from J, with 11 bases between. TCRdb reprocessed the RT-PCR reads with MiXCR, giving one entry per CDR3 protein. The sample yields roughly 710,000 distinct CDR3 sequences, 11% to 15% seen once. This sequence originates from a man in his fifties who received an inactivated influenza vaccine. Material: PBMCs from blood, obtained 14 to 15 days before vaccination. The V gene is TRBV15, the J gene TRBJ2-5, with D perhaps being TRBD1 or TRBD2 (5 bases each). CDR3 sequence reads: CATSRDGTAYQETQYF. As DNA, the CDR3 is TGTGCCACCAGCAGAGATGGGACGGCGTACCAAGAGACCCAGTACTTC.